The clone carrying this T cell receptor (beta chain) has just a few counts. Antigen: not known. This entry comes from a study of cytomegalovirus exposure and HLA in healthy donors. Study outcomes and limitations: Reportedly, TCR beta sequences accurately predicted HLA-A and HLA-B alleles in most subjects.

At sampling all donors were nominally healthy, likely with unrecorded immune exposures. The PCR ran on 60 Vbeta and 13 Jbeta primers. Here immunoSEQ multiplex PCR was the method, and the copy in TCRdb shows in-frame clones only, minus some. The sample contains about 140,000 clones, around 68% of which appear only once. Germline V gene lookup returns CDR1 LNHDA and CDR2 SQIVND (reference sequence). The CDR3 consists of 15 residues. V lost 5 bases, J lost 8 bases, and 9 bases stayed unmatched. This TCR was sampled from a man under 40 in good health and CMV-seropositive. Sequenced input: PBMCs. The chain couples TRBV19 to TRBJ2-2, with TRBD1 matching 9 bases. CDR3 sequence reads: CASSAGQGISGELFF. CDR3 sequence (DNA): TGTGCCAGTAGTGCCGGACAGGGGATATCGGGGGAGCTGTTTTTT.